This T cell receptor beta chain was observed in a study of brain metastases from non-small cell lung cancer. This CDR3 has 15 residues. Germline lookup yields CDR1 MDHEN and CDR2 SYDVKM. As to this clone: Its ends do not fully match the called genes, so a read error is possible.

Clones were read by immunoSEQ multiplex PCR, and TCRdb kept only the in-frame ones, dropping some. Altogether about 2,000 clones are present, about 80% being singletons, with the ten largest covering about 9%. Sequences were obtained from tumor-adjacent normal tissue. The genes are TRBV28 and TRBJ2-1; perhaps D is TRBD1 or TRBD2 (6 bases each). The clonotype comes from a donor over 35 with non-small cell lung cancer. CDR3 in amino acids: CANSPDSPGGNEQFF. The DNA for the CDR3 is TGTGCCAACAGCCCGGACTCCCCCGGGGGCAATGAGCAATTCTTC.